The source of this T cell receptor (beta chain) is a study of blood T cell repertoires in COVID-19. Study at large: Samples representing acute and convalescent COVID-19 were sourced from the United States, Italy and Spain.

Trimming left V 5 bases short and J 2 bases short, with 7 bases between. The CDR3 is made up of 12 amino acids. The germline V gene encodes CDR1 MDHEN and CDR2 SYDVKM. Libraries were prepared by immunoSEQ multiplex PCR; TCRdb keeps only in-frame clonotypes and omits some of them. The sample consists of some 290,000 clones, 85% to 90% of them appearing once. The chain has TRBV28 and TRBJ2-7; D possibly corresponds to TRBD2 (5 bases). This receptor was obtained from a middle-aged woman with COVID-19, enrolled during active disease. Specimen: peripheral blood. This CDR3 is CASSKLAYEQYF. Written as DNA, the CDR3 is TGTGCCAGCAGTAAACTAGCCTACGAGCAGTACTTC.